A selection of T cell receptor beta chains follows, all from one sample in a study of neurological immune-mediated disorders. TCRdb reanalysed the 5' RACE reads using MiXCR and keeps one entry per CDR3 protein. Among 30,000 or so distinct CDR3 sequences listed, 4% were seen once. Input material: CD4+ T cells from blood. The source is a woman aged 35 to 49 in good health. CDR3s include the opening cysteine and the closing phenylalanine or tryptophan. The D gene is left open where the match is weak. A row's size may be missing; if present it is once, few, many or a size class.

v_gene: TRBV15
abundance: many
j_gene: TRBJ2-7
d_gene: TRBD2
CDR3aa: CATSTGTKRYEQYF
CDR3nt: TGTGCCACCAGCACCGGGACTAAGCGCTACGAGCAGTACTTC

v_gene: TRBV28
abundance: many
j_gene: TRBJ2-1
d_gene: TRBD2
CDR3aa: CASSLWASGRTEQFF
CDR3nt: TGTGCCAGCAGTTTATGGGCTAGCGGGAGGACTGAGCAGTTCTTC

v_gene: TRBV7-2
abundance: many
j_gene: TRBJ1-1
d_gene: -
CDR3aa: CASSFYANTEAFF
CDR3nt: TGTGCCAGCAGCTTTTACGCGAACACTGAAGCTTTCTTT

v_gene: TRBV5-1
abundance: many
j_gene: TRBJ1-2
d_gene: TRBD1
CDR3aa: CASSQQGADYGYTF
CDR3nt: TGCGCCAGCAGCCAACAGGGGGCTGACTATGGCTACACCTTC

v_gene: TRBV20-1
abundance: many
j_gene: TRBJ1-3
d_gene: -
CDR3aa: CSALGDIANTIYF
CDR3nt: TGCAGTGCCCTCGGGGATATTGCAAACACCATATATTTT

v_gene: TRBV4-1
abundance: -
j_gene: TRBJ1-6
d_gene: TRBD1
CDR3aa: CASSQPGQGNSPLHF
CDR3nt: TGCGCCAGCAGCCAACCGGGACAGGGGAATTCACCCCTCCACTTT

v_gene: TRBV4-3
abundance: many
j_gene: TRBJ2-5
d_gene: TRBD2
CDR3aa: CASSQVGRGGPETQYF
CDR3nt: TGCGCCAGCAGCCAAGTAGGACGGGGGGGCCCCGAGACCCAGTACTTC

v_gene: TRBV5-5
abundance: many
j_gene: TRBJ1-2
d_gene: -
CDR3aa: CASSREPGRDGYTF
CDR3nt: TGTGCCAGCAGCCGTGAACCTGGAAGAGATGGCTACACCTTC

v_gene: TRBV5-1
abundance: many
j_gene: TRBJ2-1
d_gene: -
CDR3aa: CASSLDWNPYNEQFF
CDR3nt: TGCGCCAGCAGCTTGGACTGGAATCCCTACAATGAGCAGTTCTTC

v_gene: TRBV18
abundance: many
j_gene: TRBJ2-1
d_gene: -
CDR3aa: CASSRDQRDEQFF
CDR3nt: TGTGCCAGCTCACGGGACCAACGGGATGAGCAGTTCTTC

v_gene: TRBV29-1
abundance: many
j_gene: TRBJ2-1
d_gene: -
CDR3aa: CSVAGAGSYNEQFF
CDR3nt: TGCAGCGTCGCAGGGGCAGGTTCCTACAATGAGCAGTTCTTC

v_gene: TRBV20-1
abundance: many
j_gene: TRBJ1-4
d_gene: TRBD1
CDR3aa: CSAPDRGEKLFF
CDR3nt: TGCAGTGCTCCGGACAGGGGTGAAAAACTGTTTTTT

v_gene: TRBV20-1
abundance: many
j_gene: TRBJ1-5
d_gene: TRBD1
CDR3aa: CSARDPMSGTGHQPQHF
CDR3nt: TGCAGTGCTAGAGATCCTATGTCGGGGACAGGCCATCAGCCCCAGCATTTT

v_gene: TRBV29-1
abundance: many
j_gene: TRBJ1-1
d_gene: -
CDR3aa: CSVTRGTLSDSRESFF
CDR3nt: TGCAGCGTTACACGAGGAACTCTGTCGGACAGTCGTGAATCTTTCTTT

v_gene: TRBV28
abundance: many
j_gene: TRBJ1-4
d_gene: TRBD1
CDR3aa: CASSLGGQGNEKLFF
CDR3nt: TGTGCCAGCAGTTTAGGCGGACAGGGGAATGAAAAACTGTTTTTT

v_gene: TRBV12-3/TRBV12-4
abundance: -
j_gene: TRBJ2-5
d_gene: TRBD2
CDR3aa: CASSLGGGIRETQYF
CDR3nt: TGTGCCAGCAGTTTAGGGGGGGGGATTCGAGAGACCCAGTACTTC

v_gene: TRBV10-3
abundance: many
j_gene: TRBJ1-3
d_gene: TRBD1
CDR3aa: CAISRGPGNTIYF
CDR3nt: TGTGCCATCAGTAGGGGGCCTGGAAACACCATATATTTT

v_gene: TRBV7-8
abundance: many
j_gene: TRBJ1-6
d_gene: -
CDR3aa: CASSYGGFRSPLHF
CDR3nt: TGTGCCAGCAGCTACGGGGGGTTTCGATCACCCCTCCACTTT

v_gene: TRBV9
abundance: many
j_gene: TRBJ2-7
d_gene: -
CDR3aa: CASSVGGVSSYEQYF
CDR3nt: TGTGCCAGCAGCGTAGGTGGAGTCAGCTCCTACGAGCAGTACTTC

v_gene: TRBV20-1
abundance: many
j_gene: TRBJ2-7
d_gene: TRBD1
CDR3aa: CSAVRGFNEQYF
CDR3nt: TGCAGTGCGGTCAGGGGGTTTAACGAGCAGTACTTC

v_gene: TRBV5-1
abundance: many
j_gene: TRBJ2-7
d_gene: -
CDR3aa: CASSLGQLFSSYEQYF
CDR3nt: TGCGCCAGCAGCTTGGGTCAGCTTTTTAGCTCCTACGAGCAGTACTTC

v_gene: TRBV15
abundance: many
j_gene: TRBJ2-1
d_gene: TRBD1
CDR3aa: CATSRGDRGTYNEQFF
CDR3nt: TGTGCCACCAGCAGAGGGGACAGGGGGACCTACAATGAGCAGTTCTTC

v_gene: TRBV3-1
abundance: many
j_gene: TRBJ2-7
d_gene: -
CDR3aa: CASSERYEQYF
CDR3nt: TGTGCCAGCAGCGAACGCTACGAGCAGTACTTC

v_gene: TRBV14
abundance: many
j_gene: TRBJ2-1
d_gene: -
CDR3aa: CASSPLSYNEQFF
CDR3nt: TGTGCCAGCAGCCCCCTCTCCTACAATGAGCAGTTCTTC

v_gene: TRBV5-1
abundance: many
j_gene: TRBJ2-2
d_gene: TRBD2
CDR3aa: CASRWTSGTGELFF
CDR3nt: TGCGCCAGCAGATGGACTAGCGGGACCGGGGAGCTGTTTTTT

v_gene: TRBV28
abundance: many
j_gene: TRBJ2-1
d_gene: -
CDR3aa: CASSPQSGLGGYNEQFF
CDR3nt: TGTGCCAGCTCCCCCCAATCCGGGCTCGGAGGGTACAATGAGCAGTTCTTC

v_gene: TRBV25-1
abundance: many
j_gene: TRBJ2-1
d_gene: -
CDR3aa: CASSGGPSFLGYNEQFF
CDR3nt: TGTGCCAGCAGTGGAGGGCCTAGCTTTCTTGGCTACAATGAGCAGTTCTTC

v_gene: TRBV27
abundance: many
j_gene: TRBJ2-7
d_gene: -
CDR3aa: CASRTSKRAYEQYF
CDR3nt: TGTGCCAGCAGAACATCTAAAAGGGCCTACGAGCAGTACTTC

v_gene: TRBV19
abundance: few
j_gene: TRBJ2-3
d_gene: -
CDR3aa: CASSPGRWGTDTQYF
CDR3nt: TGTGCCAGTAGTCCAGGGAGGTGGGGAACAGATACGCAGTATTTT

v_gene: TRBV20-1
abundance: many
j_gene: TRBJ2-1
d_gene: -
CDR3aa: CSGGQGSNEQFF
CDR3nt: TGCAGTGGGGGGCAGGGCAGTAATGAGCAGTTCTTC

v_gene: TRBV29-1
abundance: many
j_gene: TRBJ1-1
d_gene: -
CDR3aa: CSVATMGTEAFF
CDR3nt: TGCAGCGTTGCTACTATGGGGACAGAAGCTTTCTTT

v_gene: TRBV4-1
abundance: many
j_gene: TRBJ2-1
d_gene: -
CDR3aa: CASSQDGVPANEQFF
CDR3nt: TGCGCCAGCAGCCAAGATGGGGTCCCCGCCAATGAGCAGTTCTTC